This T cell receptor beta chain was identified in a study of cytotoxic CD8 clonotypes in ibrutinib-treated CLL. A 1 in 200,000 to 1 in 1 million T cell depth was the sequencing target. TCRdb's copy holds only in-frame clones and misses some; the assay was immunoSEQ multiplex PCR. Seen here are 270,000 or so clones, approximately 79% observed once, and the top ten hold roughly 5.7%. There are 13 residues in the CDR3. Germline CDR1 SGHRS, CDR2 YFSETQ. V was shortened by 2 bases and J by 6 bases, with 10 bases between the two germline ends. As input for TCR beta libraries, about 1.9 micrograms of genomic DNA came from cryopreserved PBMCs. A remark on this clone: This sample also contains other DNA sequences that code for the same CDR3.

The receptor's source is a human donor with chronic lymphocytic leukemia. V and J are TRBV5-1 and TRBJ2-3, with D maybe TRBD1 (5 bases). The source was PBMCs, collected at disease progression, from a patient treated with ibrutinib. The DNA for the CDR3 is TGCGCCAGCAGCTTTCAGGGTACTGATACGCAGTATTTT. Amino acid sequence: CASSFQGTDTQYF.